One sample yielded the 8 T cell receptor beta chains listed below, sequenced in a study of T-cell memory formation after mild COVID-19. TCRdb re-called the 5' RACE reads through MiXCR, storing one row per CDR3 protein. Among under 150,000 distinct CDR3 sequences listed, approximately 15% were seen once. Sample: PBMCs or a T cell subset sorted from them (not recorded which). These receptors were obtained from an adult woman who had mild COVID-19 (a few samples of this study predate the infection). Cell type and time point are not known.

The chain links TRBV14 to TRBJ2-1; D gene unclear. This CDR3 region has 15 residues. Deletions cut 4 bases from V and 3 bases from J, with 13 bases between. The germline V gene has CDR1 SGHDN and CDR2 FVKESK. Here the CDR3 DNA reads TGTGCCAGCAGCCTATTAGATACGGTCTACAATGAGCAGTTCTTC. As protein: CASSLLDTVYNEQFF.

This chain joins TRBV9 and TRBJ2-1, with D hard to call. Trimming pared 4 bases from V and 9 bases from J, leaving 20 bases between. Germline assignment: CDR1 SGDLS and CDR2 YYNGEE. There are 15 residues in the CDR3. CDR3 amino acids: CASSPWGKGYGEQFF. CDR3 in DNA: TGTGCCAGCAGCCCCTGGGGAAAGGGTTACGGTGAGCAGTTCTTC.

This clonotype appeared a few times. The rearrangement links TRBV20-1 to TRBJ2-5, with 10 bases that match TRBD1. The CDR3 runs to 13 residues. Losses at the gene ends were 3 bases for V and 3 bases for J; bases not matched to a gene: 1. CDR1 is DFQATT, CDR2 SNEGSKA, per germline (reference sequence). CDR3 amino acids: CSASGQGEETQYF. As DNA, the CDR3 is TGCAGTGCTAGCGGACAGGGGGAAGAGACCCAGTACTTC.

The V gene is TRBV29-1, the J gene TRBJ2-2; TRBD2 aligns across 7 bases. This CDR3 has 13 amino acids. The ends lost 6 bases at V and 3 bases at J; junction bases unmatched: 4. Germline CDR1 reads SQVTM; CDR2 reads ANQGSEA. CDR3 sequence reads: CSVKREDTGELFF. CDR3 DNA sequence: TGCAGCGTGAAGCGGGAAGACACCGGGGAGCTGTTTTTT.

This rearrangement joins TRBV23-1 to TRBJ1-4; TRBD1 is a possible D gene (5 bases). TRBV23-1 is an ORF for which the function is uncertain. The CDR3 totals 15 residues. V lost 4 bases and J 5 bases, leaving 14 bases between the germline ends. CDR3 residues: CASSLPEGQNEKLFF. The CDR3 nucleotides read TGCGCCAGCAGTCTCCCCGAGGGGCAAAATGAAAAACTGTTTTTT.

Written as DNA, the CDR3 is TGTGCCAGCAGCACCCAGCGGAAAAATGAGCAGTTCTTC. This sequence encodes CASSTQRKNEQFF. The genes are TRBV5-4 and TRBJ2-1; perhaps TRBD2 as D (5 bases). The CDR3 loop spans 13 amino acids. V gave up 4 bases and J gave up 7 bases, with 12 bases separating them. CDR1 is SGHNT, CDR2 YYREEE, per germline (reference sequence). Full variable domain (rest looked up from reference TRBV5-4 and TRBJ2-1): ETGVTQSPTHLIKTRGQQVTLRCSSQSGHNTVSWYQQALGQGPQFIFQYYREEENGRGNFPPRFSGLQFPNYSSELNVNALELDDSALYLCASSTQRKNEQFFGPGTRLTVL.

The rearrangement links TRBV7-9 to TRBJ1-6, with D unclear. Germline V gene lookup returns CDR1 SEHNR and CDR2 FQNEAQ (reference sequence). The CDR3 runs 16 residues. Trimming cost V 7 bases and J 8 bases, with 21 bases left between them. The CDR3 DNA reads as TGTGCCAGCACCCCAGTCGGAGGCCGGAGGGATTCACCCCTCCACTTT. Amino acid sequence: CASTPVGGRRDSPLHF.

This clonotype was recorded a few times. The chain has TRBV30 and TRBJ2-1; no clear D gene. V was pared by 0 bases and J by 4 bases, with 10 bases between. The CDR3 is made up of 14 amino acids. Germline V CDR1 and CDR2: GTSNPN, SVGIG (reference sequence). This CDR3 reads CAWSVLSGYNEQFF. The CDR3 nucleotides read TGTGCCTGGAGTGTACTTAGTGGGTACAATGAGCAGTTCTTC.